A single T cell receptor beta chain is shown here with its context. What it recognizes is unknown. Primers for the PCR totalled 60 Vbeta and 13 Jbeta. Methods used by the authors: A follow-up analysis tallied about 80 million unique TCR beta chains, about 10 million shared. Here immunoSEQ multiplex PCR was the method, and the copy in TCRdb shows in-frame clones only, minus some. V and J calls and clone size come straight from that table; D and trimming were deduced from the DNA. The sample has a few hundred thousand clones, roughly 80% seen once. This sample is drawn from a study of cytomegalovirus exposure and HLA in healthy donors. Study-wide points: Fewer than 20,000 TCR beta sequences were associated with HLA alleles at 0.05 false discovery rate in a later analysis. Exclusion as indistinguishable affected some V segments, including TRBV6-2 and TRBV6-3.

This CDR3 comprises 15 residues. Germline CDR1 KGHSH, CDR2 LQKENI. V lost 3 bases and J 4 bases, leaving 16 bases between the germline ends. V and J are TRBV18 and TRBJ2-7; tentative D call: TRBD2 (5 bases). Input material: PBMCs. The receptor comes from a girl between 5 and 17 years old in good health and CMV-seronegative. The CDR3 is CASSPQSGKGYEQYF. CDR3 in DNA: TGTGCCAGCTCACCTCAGTCGGGAAAAGGGTACGAGCAGTACTTC.